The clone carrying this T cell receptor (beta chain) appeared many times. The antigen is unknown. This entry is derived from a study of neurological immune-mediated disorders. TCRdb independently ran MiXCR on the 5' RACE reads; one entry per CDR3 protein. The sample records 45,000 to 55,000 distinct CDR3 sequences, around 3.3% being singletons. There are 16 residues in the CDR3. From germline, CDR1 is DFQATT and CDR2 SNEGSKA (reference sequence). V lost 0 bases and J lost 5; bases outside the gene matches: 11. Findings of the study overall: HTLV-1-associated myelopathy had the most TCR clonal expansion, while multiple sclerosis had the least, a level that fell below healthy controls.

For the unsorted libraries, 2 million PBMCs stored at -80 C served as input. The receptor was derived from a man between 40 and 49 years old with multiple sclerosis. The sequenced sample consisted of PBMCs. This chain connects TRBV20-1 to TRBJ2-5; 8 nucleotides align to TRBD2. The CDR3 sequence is CSARDTRLASRETQYF. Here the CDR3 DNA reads TGCAGTGCTAGAGATACAAGACTAGCGTCGAGGGAGACCCAGTACTTC.